This entry concerns a single T cell receptor (beta chain). Its antigen is unknown. Every PCR got spiked synthetic TCR analog templates. Assay used: immunoSEQ multiplex PCR; TCRdb lists only in-frame clones, some missing. Here the sample spans about 74,000 clones, approximately 80% being singletons. V dropped 5 bases and J dropped 2; count of bases not matched to a gene: 8. CDR1 is SGHTA, CDR2 FQGNSA, per germline. This CDR3 has 16 amino acids. This sample is part of a study of PD-L1 blockade in urothelial cancer. Study in general: Before enrollment, 0 to 3 chemotherapy regimens had been given to patients. Points from the study as a whole: Stronger expansion of tumor-associated clones in blood at 3 weeks distinguished durable-benefit patients.

The rearrangement uses TRBV7-2 and TRBJ2-7; 11 bases align to TRBD2. The starting material was PBMCs, obtained around atezolizumab (anti-PD-L1) treatment. The clonotype comes from a man aged 65 to 85 with urothelial cancer. CDR3 DNA: TGTGCCAGCAGCCCCTGGACTAGCGGGTCCCCCTACGAGCAGTACTTC. As protein: CASSPWTSGSPYEQYF.